The clone carrying this TCR beta chain was detected only a few times. V lost 4 bases to trimming and J lost 4 bases, with 16 bases between them. This CDR3 has 15 residues. Germline CDR1 reads LGHNA; CDR2 reads YSLEER. This record belongs to a study of T cells after yellow fever vaccination. Study in general: Sorting of the EM, EMRA, CM and Tscm memory subsets was carried out using CD3, CD45RA, CCR7 and CD95. Preparation used SMART-Seq v4 Ultra Low Input for the low-cell-number fractions.

TCRdb itself ran the 5' RACE reads through MiXCR, one entry per CDR3 protein. Of 46,000 or so distinct CDR3 sequences in the sample, 6% to 7% were seen once. Broader study findings: Post-booster samples contained most primary-vaccination clones (about 95% CD4, around 90% CD8). The secondary T-cell response peaked on day 5, not day 15, but was weaker.

This chain links TRBV4-3 with TRBJ1-2; perhaps TRBD1 as D (6 bases). The material sequenced was PBMCs, either bulk or a sorted T-cell subset (CD4+, CD8+, memory, or dextramer-sorted; not recorded which), taken 45 days after the yellow fever booster vaccination. The sequence was collected from a man aged 25 to 45 who received the YFV17D yellow fever vaccine. The CDR3: CASSLNPGQIYGYTF. The CDR3 coding sequence is TGCGCCAGCAGCCTCAATCCGGGACAAATCTATGGCTACACCTTC.